The 24 T cell receptor beta chains listed next were all sequenced from one sample in a study of shared clonotypes between healthy human individuals. Clones were read by immunoSEQ multiplex PCR, and TCRdb kept only the in-frame ones, dropping some. The sample yields 100,000 or so clones, about 63% seen once. The sequencing input was memory CD8+ T cells sorted from blood. Indicated subset: CD45RO+ cells pooled with CCR7-negative TemRA cells. The receptors originated from a woman in her 30s in good health.

This clone was observed at least ten times. The chain links TRBV6-4 to TRBJ2-2, with 13 nucleotides matching TRBD2. The CDR3 loop spans 15 amino acids. CDR1 is MRHNA and CDR2 is SNTAGT in the germline V gene. Trimming cost V 4 bases and J 4 bases; bases outside gene matches: 0. CDR3 loop: CASSGTSGSTGELFF. In DNA, the CDR3 is TGTGCCAGCAGTGGGACTAGCGGGAGCACCGGGGAGCTGTTTTTT.

The V call is TRBV28, the J call TRBJ1-3; no definite D call. Germline values: CDR1 MDHEN, CDR2 SYDVKM. V was clipped by 7 bases and J by 4 bases, with 17 bases between them. The length of the CDR3 is 15 residues. CDR3 nucleotides: TGTGCCAGCACCCTTTACCCACGGAGGGGAAACACCATATATTTT. This translates into CASTLYPRRGNTIYF.

The J gene is TRBJ2-7, the V gene TRBV6-1; D uncertain. Per the germline V gene, CDR1 is MNHNS and CDR2 is SASEGT. The CDR3 has 13 amino acids. Between the trimmed V and J ends, which lost 3 bases and 2 bases, there was a span of 8 bases. The CDR3 nucleotides read TGTGCCAGCAGTGAGAGCGAGACCTACGAGCAGTACTTC. Its protein is CASSESETYEQYF.

V and J are TRBV4-1 and TRBJ2-2; a weak D match, TRBD1 (5 bases). Looked up from germline, CDR1 is MGHRA and CDR2 is YSYEKL. The CDR3 contains 15 residues. V lost 0 bases and J 3 bases, leaving 8 bases between the germline ends. CDR3 sequence (DNA): TGCGCCAGCAGCCAAGAGGGGCAGCACACCGGGGAGCTGTTTTTT. It yields the protein CASSQEGQHTGELFF.

The chain employs TRBV4-2 and TRBJ1-5; tentatively, D is TRBD1 (5 bases). From germline, CDR1 is LGHNA and CDR2 YNFKEQ. The CDR3 is made up of 13 amino acids. The V gene lost 0 bases and the J gene lost 6 bases, with 6 bases spanning the gap. As DNA, the CDR3 is TGTGCCAGCAGCCAAGACAGGGCTCAGCCCCAGCATTTT. It yields the protein CASSQDRAQPQHF.

The rearrangement links TRBV21-1 to TRBJ1-1; TRBD1, the D gene given by the table, was not confirmed from the DNA. TRBV21-1 is a known pseudogene. The CDR3 has 16 amino acids. CDR3 residues: CASSPRVDNMNTEAFF. The CDR3 DNA sequence: TGTGCCAGCAGCCCCCGTGTGGACAATATGAACACTGAAGCTTTCTTT.

This clone was seen just once. The J gene is TRBJ2-5, the V gene TRBV7-8; D is undetermined. V was clipped by 5 bases and J by 4 bases, with 8 bases between them. Germline lookup yields CDR1 SGHVS and CDR2 FQNEAQ. The CDR3 runs to 12 residues. CDR3 region: CASSDGPETQYF. CDR3 bases: TGTGCCAGCAGCGACGGGCCAGAGACCCAGTACTTC.

The chain couples TRBV28 to TRBJ2-7; 11 bases are a match to TRBD2. J gave up 3 bases and V 3 bases, and 1 base lay outside the gene matches. CDR1 and CDR2 from the germline V gene are MDHEN and SYDVKM. The length of the CDR3 is 14 residues. CDR3 amino acids: CASSLGTSGYEQYF. The DNA of the CDR3 is TGTGCCAGCAGTTTGGGGACTAGCGGCTACGAGCAGTACTTC.

The rearrangement links TRBV5-1 to TRBJ2-7; 7 bases are shared with TRBD1. The CDR3 extends over 16 amino acids. Germline loops: CDR1 SGHRS, CDR2 YFSETQ. The J segment lost 2 bases and the V segment lost 0 bases, leaving 8 bases of the junction unmatched. CDR3 protein: CASSLATDRRPYEQYF. DNA of the CDR3: TGCGCCAGCAGCTTGGCTACGGACAGGAGACCCTACGAGCAGTACTTC.

This clone was detected only a few times. The genes are TRBV6-4 and TRBJ1-1; the D is unclear. Trimming took off 1 base at V and 2 bases at J, with 8 bases between the two ends. Germline V CDR1 and CDR2: MRHNA, SNTAGT. CDR3 size: 14 residues. This chain's CDR3 is CASSDLDSNTEAFF. CDR3 in DNA: TGTGCCAGCAGTGACTTGGACTCCAACACTGAAGCTTTCTTT.

This clone has at least ten counts. The chain joins TRBV5-6 to TRBJ1-2; D is uncertain. The CDR3 is 14 residues long. Germline CDR1 reads SGHDT; CDR2 reads YYEEEE. Trimming removed 5 bases at V and 0 bases at J, with 11 bases between. The CDR3 spells CASSLQRANYGYTF. CDR3 coding DNA: TGTGCCAGCAGTCTTCAGCGCGCTAACTATGGCTACACCTTC.

The chain has TRBV4-2 and TRBJ2-3; tentative D call: TRBD2 (6 bases). Germline V lookup: CDR1 LGHNA, CDR2 YNFKEQ. The CDR3 spans 16 residues. Trimming cost V 2 bases and J 0 bases, with 12 bases left between them. CDR3 amino acids: CASSQSGRLSTDTQYF. The CDR3 region has the DNA TGTGCCAGCAGCCAAAGCGGGCGGCTAAGCACAGATACGCAGTATTTT.

The genes are TRBV5-1 and TRBJ2-7; D may be TRBD2 (6 bases). V lost 1 base and J lost 6, with 17 bases in between. Germline CDR1 and CDR2: SGHRS and YFSETQ. The CDR3 extends over 15 amino acids. This chain's CDR3 is CASSLYATRGGEQYF. The CDR3 nucleotides read TGCGCCAGCAGCTTGTACGCAACCCGGGGAGGCGAGCAGTACTTC. Full variable domain (outside the CDR3, taken from reference TRBV5-1 and TRBJ2-7): KAGVTQTPRYLIKTRGQQVTLSCSPISGHRSVSWYQQTPGQGLQFLFEYFSETQRNKGNFPGRFSGRQFSNSRSEMNVSTLELGDSALYLCASSLYATRGGEQYFGPGTRLTVT.

This clone has a handful of counts. The chain couples TRBV19 to TRBJ2-1; D is uncertain. The CDR3 totals 16 residues. CDR1 is LNHDA and CDR2 is SQIVND in the germline V gene (reference sequence). The germline V and J ends were trimmed by 3 bases and 2 bases, with 14 bases remaining between them. CDR3 amino acids: CASSMWGRAAYNEQFF. CDR3 sequence (DNA): TGTGCCAGTAGTATGTGGGGTCGAGCTGCCTACAATGAGCAGTTCTTC. Supplemented by reference TRBV19 and TRBJ2-1, the full variable domain reads DGGITQSPKYLFRKEGQNVTLSCEQNLNHDAMYWYRQDPGQGLRLIYYSQIVNDFQKGDIAEGYSVSREKKESFPLTVTSAQKNPTAFYLCASSMWGRAAYNEQFFGPGTRLTVL.

V and J are TRBV4-1 and TRBJ2-7, with TRBD1 matching 8 bases. Looked up from germline, CDR1 is MGHRA and CDR2 is YSYEKL. The CDR3 is 17 residues long. The ends lost 0 bases at V and 4 bases at J; junction bases unmatched: 11. Written as DNA, the CDR3 is TGCGCCAGCAGCCAAGATGGTCTTGGACAGGGTTATTACGAGCAGTACTTC. Translated, it gives CASSQDGLGQGYYEQYF.

The chain recombines TRBV6-1 with TRBJ1-2, with TRBD1 identical over 7 bases. In germline, CDR1 is MNHNS, CDR2 SASEGT. This CDR3 spans 14 amino acids. Germline trimming cut 5 bases from V and 2 bases from J; bases unmatched to any gene: 5. The CDR3 is CASSTGTANYGYTF. CDR3 coding DNA: TGTGCCAGCAGTACCGGGACAGCGAACTATGGCTACACCTTC.

The chain links TRBV29-1 to TRBJ2-7, with 8 bases fitting TRBD2. With V trimmed by 4 bases and J by 3 bases, 2 bases remained unmatched. The CDR3 sequence is 12 residues long. The germline V gene has CDR1 SQVTM and CDR2 ANQGSEA. In DNA, the CDR3 is TGCAGCGTTGCCAGCGGGAGCTACGAGCAGTACTTC. Encoded protein: CSVASGSYEQYF.

In its sample, this clone was seen a few times. J is TRBJ2-7 and V is TRBV7-9; D is unclear. CDR1 is SEHNR, CDR2 FQNEAQ, per germline (reference sequence). This CDR3 has 13 residues. V was pared by 5 bases and J by 3 bases, with 11 bases between. CDR3 DNA sequence: TGTGCCAGCAGCAGACCTGGGATCTACGAGCAGTACTTC. Translating it yields CASSRPGIYEQYF.

The chain recombines TRBV6-5 with TRBJ2-1; D is unresolved. There are 13 residues in the CDR3. Germline CDR1 and CDR2: MNHEY and SVGAGI. With 8 bases removed from V and 1 base from J, the gap between germline ends came to 9 bases. The CDR3 reads CASSWASYNEQFF. The CDR3 nucleotides read TGTGCCAGCTCATGGGCTTCCTACAATGAGCAGTTCTTC.

This clone was detected only once. The V call is TRBV5-1, the J call TRBJ2-5, with D perhaps being TRBD1 or TRBD2 (5 bases each). The CDR3 extends over 16 amino acids. CDR1 and CDR2 from the germline V gene are SGHRS and YFSETQ. V was shortened by 1 base and J by 2 bases, with 15 bases between the two germline ends. CDR3 region: CASSLPGRVLQETQYF. CDR3 coding DNA: TGCGCCAGCAGCTTGCCGGGACGGGTCCTACAAGAGACCCAGTACTTC. Drawing the rest from reference TRBV5-1 and TRBJ2-5, the complete variable domain is KAGVTQTPRYLIKTRGQQVTLSCSPISGHRSVSWYQQTPGQGLQFLFEYFSETQRNKGNFPGRFSGRQFSNSRSEMNVSTLELGDSALYLCASSLPGRVLQETQYFGPGTRLLVL.

The V call is TRBV25-1, the J call TRBJ1-5, with 7 bases lining up with TRBD1. Germline CDR1 MGHDK, CDR2 SYGVNS. V lost 4 bases and J lost 5; bases outside the gene matches: 5. CDR3 size: 14 residues. The CDR3 reads CASSGNRGDQPQHF. CDR3 nucleotides: TGTGCCAGCAGTGGGAACAGGGGTGATCAGCCCCAGCATTTT. Looking up the rest from reference TRBV25-1 and TRBJ1-5 gives the full variable domain: EADIYQTPRYLVIGTGKKITLECSQTMGHDKMYWYQQDPGMELHLIHYSYGVNSTEKGDLSSESTVSRIRTEHFPLTLESARPSHTSQYLCASSGNRGDQPQHFGDGTRLSIL.

The chain recombines TRBV6-4 with TRBJ1-1; D call uncertain. CDR1 is MRHNA and CDR2 is SNTAGT in the germline V gene. The CDR3 loop spans 13 amino acids. V lost 5 bases and J lost 0, with 7 bases in between. CDR3 sequence (DNA): TGTGCCAGCAGTTCTAGGGTGAACACTGAAGCTTTCTTT. Encoded protein: CASSSRVNTEAFF.

Only one count was recorded for this clone. V usage is TRBV6-5 and J usage is TRBJ2-6; tentatively, D is TRBD1 or TRBD2 (5 bases each). The germline V gene encodes CDR1 MNHEY and CDR2 SVGAGI. This CDR3 region has 15 residues. The V and J ends lost 8 bases and 1 base respectively, with 12 bases between them. The CDR3 coding sequence is TGTGCCAGCCGGGACCCCGGTTCTGGGGCCAACGTCCTGACTTTC. Protein sequence: CASRDPGSGANVLTF.

To note about this clone: At the DNA level, this CDR3 is encoded by other sequences in the same sample as well. The chain joins TRBV19 to TRBJ2-1; D ambiguous. In germline, CDR1 is LNHDA, CDR2 SQIVND (reference sequence). This CDR3 has 14 amino acids. The ends were cut back, 3 bases at V and 3 bases at J, with 9 bases in the middle. The CDR3 bases are TGTGCCAGTAGTATTGCGGCCAGCTACAATGAGCAGTTCTTC. Translating gives CASSIAASYNEQFF.